The 26 T cell receptor beta chains below were found in one sample sequenced in a study of blood T cell repertoires in COVID-19. TCRdb's copy holds only in-frame clones and misses some; the assay was immunoSEQ multiplex PCR. The table lists approximately 470,000 clones, 87% of them singletons. The specimen was PBMCs or T cells enriched from blood (not recorded which). The receptors were sampled from a woman aged 18 to 35 who had recovered from COVID-19.

The rearrangement joins TRBV28 to TRBJ1-2, with D possibly being TRBD1 (5 bases). Trimming left V 4 bases short and J 14 bases short, with 17 bases between. Per germline, CDR1 MDHEN and CDR2 SYDVKM. The CDR3 covers 12 residues. The CDR3 loop reads CASSSPGFLATF. As DNA, the CDR3 is TGTGCCAGCAGTTCACCAGGGTTCCTTGCGACCTTC.

The table lists this clone with a count of one. This chain uses TRBV2 with TRBJ1-5, with unresolved D. Trimming cost V 4 bases and J 0 bases, with 4 bases left between them. The germline V gene has CDR1 SNHLY and CDR2 FYNNEI. This CDR3 is built from 13 residues. CDR3 in DNA: TGTGCCAGCAGTGGGAGTAGCAATCAGCCCCAGCATTTT. The encoded protein is CASSGSSNQPQHF.

The genes are TRBV29-1 and TRBJ1-2; no definite D call. With 1 base removed from V and 8 bases from J, the gap between germline ends came to 14 bases. Germline CDR1 reads SQVTM; CDR2 reads ANQGSEA. The CDR3 sequence is 13 residues long. CDR3 amino acids: CSVEGLASGGYTF. The CDR3 bases are TGCAGCGTTGAAGGTTTAGCCTCCGGGGGCTACACCTTC.

CDR3 sequence: CASSFSGSPLHF. The DNA of the CDR3 is TGCGCCAGCAGCTTTTCGGGTTCACCCCTCCACTTT. The V and J genes are TRBV5-1 and TRBJ1-6; D is unclear. This CDR3 spans 12 amino acids. Trimming pared 2 bases from V and 9 bases from J, leaving 6 bases between. The germline gives CDR1 SGHRS, CDR2 YFSETQ. The full variable domain, rest sourced from reference TRBV5-1 and TRBJ1-6, is KAGVTQTPRYLIKTRGQQVTLSCSPISGHRSVSWYQQTPGQGLQFLFEYFSETQRNKGNFPGRFSGRQFSNSRSEMNVSTLELGDSALYLCASSFSGSPLHFGNGTRLTVT.

This rearrangement joins TRBV9 to TRBJ1-2; D is uncertain. The CDR3 runs 13 residues. Germline lookup yields CDR1 SGDLS and CDR2 YYNGEE. Trimming cost V 4 bases and J 5 bases, with 12 bases left between them. The CDR3 DNA is TGTGCCAGCAGCCTAGGAGAGCTTTATGGCTACACCTTC. Translating gives CASSLGELYGYTF.

This chain uses TRBV3-1 (or the pseudogene TRBV3-2) with TRBJ1-1; D uncertain. The germline gives CDR1 LGHDT, CDR2 YNNKEL (reference sequence). This CDR3 comprises 14 residues. V was pared by 0 bases and J by 6 bases, with 11 bases between. The DNA for the CDR3 is TGTGCCAGCAGCCAAGAAGGACTTCAGGCTGAAGCTTTCTTT. Its protein is CASSQEGLQAEAFF.

This sequence joins TRBV10-2 and TRBJ2-3; TRBD2 matches at 8 bases. Germline lookup yields CDR1 WSHSY and CDR2 SAAADI. Trimming took 8 bases from V and 1 from J; bases not matched to a gene: 11. The CDR3 has 16 residues. CDR3 in amino acids: CASGPVAGGGTDTQYF. DNA of the CDR3: TGCGCCAGCGGACCTGTGGCGGGGGGCGGCACAGATACGCAGTATTTT.

V and J are TRBV28 and TRBJ1-5; D uncertain. V dropped 1 base and J dropped 5 bases, with 18 bases sitting between them. The CDR3 sequence is 17 residues long. Germline V lookup: CDR1 MDHEN, CDR2 SYDVKM. The CDR3 is CASSLSVGPEVDQPQHF. In nucleotides, the CDR3 is TGTGCCAGCAGTTTATCGGTAGGCCCGGAGGTCGATCAGCCCCAGCATTTT.

The chain uses TRBV6-4 and TRBJ1-5, with D possibly matching TRBD1 (6 bases). The germline V gene encodes CDR1 MRHNA and CDR2 SNTAGT. The CDR3 covers 14 residues. Between the trimmed V and J ends, which lost 4 bases and 6 bases, there was a span of 13 bases. CDR3 amino acids: CASSAGGGGQPQHF. The CDR3 coding sequence is TGTGCCAGCAGTGCCGGGGGGGGCGGTCAGCCCCAGCATTTT.

The chain carries TRBV30 and TRBJ2-7; the D is unclear. Trimming removed 1 base at V and 6 bases at J, with 7 bases between. The CDR3 spans 11 residues. Germline assignment: CDR1 GTSNPN and CDR2 SVGIG (reference sequence). This CDR3 reads CAWSASGEQYF. CDR3 DNA: TGTGCCTGGAGTGCGTCGGGCGAGCAGTACTTC.

The genes are TRBV30 and TRBJ2-2; the match to TRBD1 covers 9 bases. Germline CDR1 and CDR2: GTSNPN and SVGIG (reference sequence). Trimming removed 3 bases from V and 2 bases from J; junction bases left unmatched: 7. This CDR3 has 16 amino acids. The DNA of the CDR3 is TGTGCCTGGAGAATGTTGACAGGGGGTAACACCGGGGAGCTGTTTTTT. Protein sequence: CAWRMLTGGNTGELFF.

The chain couples TRBV2 to TRBJ1-5; TRBD1 matches 9 bases. Looked up from germline, CDR1 is SNHLY and CDR2 is FYNNEI. The CDR3 is 15 amino acids. The V segment lost 1 base and the J segment 4 bases; nucleotides outside the gene matches: 2. This chain's CDR3 is CASSEGGQGNQPQHF. The CDR3 DNA reads as TGTGCCAGCAGTGAAGGGGGACAGGGTAATCAGCCCCAGCATTTT.

V usage is TRBV28 and J usage is TRBJ1-5; TRBD1 is a possible D gene (5 bases). Trimming removed 7 bases at V and 0 bases at J, with 13 bases between. CDR3 size: 15 residues. From germline, CDR1 is MDHEN and CDR2 SYDVKM. The CDR3 sequence: CASKLPGFSNQPQHF. The DNA of the CDR3 is TGTGCCAGCAAGTTGCCAGGGTTTAGCAATCAGCCCCAGCATTTT.

DNA for the CDR3: TGTGCCAGTATGCCGGGACAGGCCTATTCACCCCTCCACTTT. Translating it yields CASMPGQAYSPLHF. V and J are TRBV28 and TRBJ1-6; 8 nucleotides match TRBD1. In germline, CDR1 is MDHEN, CDR2 SYDVKM. The CDR3 is 14 residues long. The ends lost 9 bases at V and 8 bases at J; junction bases unmatched: 9.

CDR3 in amino acids: CASRQTGTGSQPQHF. The CDR3, as DNA: TGTGCCAGTAGACAAACTGGGACAGGGTCTCAGCCCCAGCATTTT. This sequence joins TRBV19 and TRBJ1-5, with 9 bases that match TRBD1. The germline CDR1 and CDR2 sequences are LNHDA and SQIVND (reference sequence). The trim removed 6 bases at V and 6 bases at J, leaving 9 bases unmatched. The CDR3 is 15 residues long. Complete variable domain (other parts from reference TRBV19 and TRBJ1-5): DGGITQSPKYLFRKEGQNVTLSCEQNLNHDAMYWYRQDPGQGLRLIYYSQIVNDFQKGDIAEGYSVSREKKESFPLTVTSAQKNPTAFYLCASRQTGTGSQPQHFGDGTRLSIL.

The chain links TRBV7-2 to TRBJ2-5; TRBD2 matches at 7 bases. The J segment lost 1 base and the V segment lost 2 bases, leaving 10 bases of the junction unmatched. In germline, CDR1 is SGHTA, CDR2 FQGNSA. CDR3 size: 17 residues. This CDR3 is CASSLNSFGRGQETQYF. Written as DNA, the CDR3 is TGTGCCAGCAGCTTAAATAGTTTTGGGAGGGGCCAAGAGACCCAGTACTTC.

The CDR3 reads CASSSSGGTSGSPLHF. The CDR3 DNA is TGTGCCAGCTCATCCTCGGGGGGGACATCAGGTTCACCCCTCCACTTT. The V and J genes are TRBV18 and TRBJ1-6, with D possibly TRBD1 on 6 matching bases. V was cut by 5 bases and J by 9 bases, with 20 bases left in between. Germline V gene sequence: CDR1 KGHSH, CDR2 LQKENI. This CDR3 has 16 residues.

This clone has a handful of counts. The rearrangement joins TRBV18 to TRBJ2-2, with TRBD1 matching 7 bases. The junction had 1 base not matched to a gene; V was cut back by 0 bases and J by 0 bases. CDR1 and CDR2 from the germline V gene are KGHSH and LQKENI. The CDR3 spans 16 residues. The CDR3 DNA is TGTGCCAGCTCACCACCGGGACAGTCGAACACCGGGGAGCTGTTTTTT. Its protein is CASSPPGQSNTGELFF.

The V call is TRBV28, the J call TRBJ1-5; TRBD1 aligns across 8 bases. CDR1 is MDHEN, CDR2 SYDVKM, per germline. V dropped 4 bases and J dropped 4; count of bases not matched to a gene: 6. The CDR3 has 15 amino acids. CDR3 sequence (DNA): TGTGCCAGCAGTTCAGGGGGCGCAAAGAATCAGCCCCAGCATTTT. The encoded protein is CASSSGGAKNQPQHF.

The gene calls are TRBV25-1 and TRBJ2-3, with TRBD2 matching over 10 bases. The CDR3 totals 14 residues. CDR1 is MGHDK, CDR2 SYGVNS, per germline. The junction had 5 bases not matched to a gene; V was cut back by 10 bases and J by 1 base. CDR3 in DNA: TGTGCCACCCAACTAGCGGGGCGCACAGATACGCAGTATTTT. Translated, it gives CATQLAGRTDTQYF.

CDR3 sequence reads: CASSLGGQGATEAFF. The CDR3 coding sequence is TGTGCCAGCAGCTTGGGGGGACAGGGGGCCACTGAAGCTTTCTTT. The chain carries TRBV5-6 and TRBJ1-1; 12 nucleotides agree with TRBD1. Germline CDR1 and CDR2: SGHDT and YYEEEE. The CDR3 contains 15 residues. V was clipped by 0 bases and J by 4 bases; unmatched bases: 1.

This clone was detected only once. This chain uses TRBV3-1 (or the pseudogene TRBV3-2) with TRBJ1-6; no definite D call. This CDR3 contains 13 residues. V lost 4 bases and J lost 9, with 10 bases in between. Looked up from germline, CDR1 is LGHDT and CDR2 is YNNKEL (reference sequence). CDR3 loop: CASSLSTSSPLHF. Here the CDR3 DNA reads TGTGCCAGCAGCCTCTCAACGAGTTCACCCCTCCACTTT.

The chain joins TRBV9 to TRBJ2-2; 8 bases agree with TRBD2. CDR1 SGDLS and CDR2 YYNGEE come from the germline V gene. Germline trimming cut 3 bases from V and 3 bases from J; bases unmatched to any gene: 7. This CDR3 is 16 amino acids long. The CDR3 DNA reads TGTGCCAGCAGCGCCTACGGGGGGGCGTACACCGGGGAGCTGTTTTTT. It yields the protein CASSAYGGAYTGELFF.

The chain recombines TRBV7-2 with TRBJ2-7; D unresolved. Trimming took off 2 bases at V and 2 bases at J, with 7 bases between the two ends. This CDR3 is 13 amino acids long. Germline assignment: CDR1 SGHTA and CDR2 FQGNSA. The CDR3 protein is CASSLYAAYEQYF. CDR3 sequence (DNA): TGTGCCAGCAGCTTATATGCGGCCTACGAGCAGTACTTC.

This chain links TRBV28 with TRBJ1-2; no definite D call. The length of the CDR3 is 18 residues. Germline V gene sequence: CDR1 MDHEN, CDR2 SYDVKM. V lost 4 bases and J 4 bases, leaving 25 bases between the germline ends. CDR3 protein: CASSSATVVELFSYGYTF. The CDR3, as DNA: TGTGCCAGCAGTTCTGCCACCGTAGTAGAGCTTTTTAGCTATGGCTACACCTTC.

This chain connects TRBV14 to TRBJ1-1; maybe TRBD1 (5 bases). Trimming removed 4 bases at V and 2 bases at J, with 17 bases between. The CDR3 is made up of 16 amino acids. Per the germline V gene, CDR1 is SGHDN and CDR2 is FVKESK. This chain's CDR3 is CASSRLVGGSNTEAFF. DNA of the CDR3: TGTGCCAGCAGCCGACTCGTGGGGGGGTCTAACACTGAAGCTTTCTTT.